This TCR beta chain was obtained from a study of post-analysis software for immune sequencing data. Turning to the study itself: The study covered relapsing-remitting, secondary progressive and progressive-relapsing courses of multiple sclerosis. Notes on the study in general: Included in a set of roughly five TRBV segments more frequent in patients than controls were TRBV5-6, TRBV5-1 and TRBV20-1.

This clonotype was seen ten or more times. Its specificity is not known. Relative to the germline gene, one junction end is altered; a read error may explain this. Unique molecular identifiers tagged the TCR beta cDNA libraries. TCRdb called the PCR reads again in MiXCR, with one record for every CDR3 protein. Of approximately 260,000 distinct CDR3 sequences listed, roughly a third were seen once; the top ten hold approximately 4.6%. This CDR3 comprises 15 residues. The germline V gene encodes CDR1 SGHRS and CDR2 YFSETQ. The source material was blood. V gene TRBV5-1 combines with J gene TRBJ2-3; TRBD2 matches at 7 bases. This TCR came from a girl aged 10 to 17 with multiple sclerosis. CDR3 region: CASSLAASGTDTQYF. In DNA, the CDR3 is TGCGCCAGCAGCTTGGCCGCTAGCGGCACAGATACTCAGTATTTT.